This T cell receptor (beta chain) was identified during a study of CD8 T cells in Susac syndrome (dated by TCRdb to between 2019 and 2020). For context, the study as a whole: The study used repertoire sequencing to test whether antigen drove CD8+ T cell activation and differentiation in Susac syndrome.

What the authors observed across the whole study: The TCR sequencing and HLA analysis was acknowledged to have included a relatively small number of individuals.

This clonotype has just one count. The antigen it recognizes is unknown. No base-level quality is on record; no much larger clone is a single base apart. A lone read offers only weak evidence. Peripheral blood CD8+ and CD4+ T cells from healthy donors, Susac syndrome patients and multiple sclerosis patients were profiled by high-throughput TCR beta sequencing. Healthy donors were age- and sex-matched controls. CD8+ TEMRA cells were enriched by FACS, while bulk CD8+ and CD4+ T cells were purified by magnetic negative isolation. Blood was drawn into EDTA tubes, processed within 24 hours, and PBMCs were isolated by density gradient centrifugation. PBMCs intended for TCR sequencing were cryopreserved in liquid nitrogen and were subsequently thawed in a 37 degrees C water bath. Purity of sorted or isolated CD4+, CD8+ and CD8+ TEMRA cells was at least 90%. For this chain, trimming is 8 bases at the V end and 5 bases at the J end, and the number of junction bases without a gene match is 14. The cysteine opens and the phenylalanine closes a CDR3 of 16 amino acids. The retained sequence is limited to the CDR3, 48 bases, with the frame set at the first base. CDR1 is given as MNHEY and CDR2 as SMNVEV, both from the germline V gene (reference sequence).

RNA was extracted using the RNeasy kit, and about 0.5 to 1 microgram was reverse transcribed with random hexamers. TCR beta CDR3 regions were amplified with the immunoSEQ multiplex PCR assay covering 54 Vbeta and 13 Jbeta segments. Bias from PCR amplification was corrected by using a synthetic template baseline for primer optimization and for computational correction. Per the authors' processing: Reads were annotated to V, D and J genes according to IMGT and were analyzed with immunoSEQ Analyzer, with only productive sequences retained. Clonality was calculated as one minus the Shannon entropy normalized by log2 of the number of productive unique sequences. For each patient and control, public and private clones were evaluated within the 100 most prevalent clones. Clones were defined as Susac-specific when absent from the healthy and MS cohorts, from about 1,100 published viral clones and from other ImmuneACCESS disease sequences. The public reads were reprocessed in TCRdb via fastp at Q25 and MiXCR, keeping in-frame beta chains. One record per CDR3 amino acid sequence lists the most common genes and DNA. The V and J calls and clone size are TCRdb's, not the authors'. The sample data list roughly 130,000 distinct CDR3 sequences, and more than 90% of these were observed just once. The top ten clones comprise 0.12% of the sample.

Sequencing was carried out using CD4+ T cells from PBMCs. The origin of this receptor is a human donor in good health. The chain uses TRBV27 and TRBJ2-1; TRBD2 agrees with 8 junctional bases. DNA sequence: TGTGCCAGCTCTAACCTCCCGGGAGGGCCACACAATGAGCAGTTCTTC. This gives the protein CASSNLPGGPHNEQFF.